The 13 T cell receptor beta chains below were found in one sample sequenced in a study of control samples from healthy donors and cancer patients. The assay was immunoSEQ multiplex PCR, and TCRdb's table has in-frame clones only and misses some. This sample carries about 29,000 clones, nearly 90% of them seen once, and the ten largest clones take 3% to 5%. Sequences were obtained from formalin-fixed, paraffin-embedded tissue. The receptors were sampled from a female donor with melanoma.

This chain links TRBV7-3 with TRBJ2-1, with 8 bases aligning to TRBD1. The CDR3 loop spans 19 amino acids. V gave up 1 base and J gave up 7 bases; unmatched junction bases: 18. Germline-derived CDR1 and CDR2 are SGHTA and FQGTGA. For the CDR3, the DNA is TGTGCCAGCAGCTTAAAAATCGGAGGCGCGGCAGGGGGCTTAAATGAGCAGTTCTTC. Translating it yields CASSLKIGGAAGGLNEQFF.

The J gene is TRBJ1-5, the V gene TRBV6-5, with D unresolved. Deletions cut 5 bases from V and 0 bases from J, with 11 bases between. CDR1 and CDR2 from the germline V gene are MNHEY and SVGAGI. The CDR3 covers 15 residues. DNA of the CDR3: TGTGCCAGCAGTCGGGAACCTTATAGCAATCAGCCCCAGCATTTT. Translating gives CASSREPYSNQPQHF.

The rearrangement joins TRBV10-3 to TRBJ1-1; a possible D gene is TRBD1 (6 bases). The CDR3 is 11 amino acids. Germline CDR1 ENHRY, CDR2 SYGVKD. Trimming stripped 7 bases from V and 7 bases from J, with 10 bases between. The CDR3 reads CAITGGGEAFF. The CDR3, as DNA: TGTGCCATCACGGGGGGCGGTGAAGCTTTCTTT.

The V and J genes are TRBV19 and TRBJ1-1; D is perhaps TRBD1 (5 bases). Germline CDR1 reads LNHDA; CDR2 reads SQIVND (reference sequence). Deletions cut 7 bases from V and 1 base from J, with 10 bases between. The CDR3 has 13 amino acids. The CDR3 nucleotides are TGTGCCAGTAATAGGGGTAGGAACACTGAAGCTTTCTTT. Translating gives CASNRGRNTEAFF.

This chain connects TRBV7-8 to TRBJ1-3, with 9 positions matching TRBD1. CDR1 and CDR2 from the germline V gene are SGHVS and FQNEAQ. The CDR3 covers 15 residues. V gave up 5 bases and J gave up 0 bases; unmatched junction bases: 2. As DNA, the CDR3 is TGTGCCAGCAGCACGGGACAGGGCTCTGGAAACACCATATATTTT. It codes for CASSTGQGSGNTIYF.

The chain recombines TRBV7-2 with TRBJ2-1; 7 nucleotides line up with TRBD1. After removal of 0 bases from V and 8 bases from J, the junction contained 7 bases not matched to a gene. The CDR3 length is 15 residues. Germline V gene sequence: CDR1 SGHTA, CDR2 FQGNSA. The CDR3 DNA is TGTGCCAGCAGCTTAGCGAGAGGGGGCAGGGATGAGCAGTTCTTC. It is translated as CASSLARGGRDEQFF. Based on the CDR3 plus reference TRBV7-2 and TRBJ2-1, the full variable domain is GAGVSQSPSNKVTEKGKDVELRCDPISGHTALYWYRQSLGQGLEFLIYFQGNSAPDKSGLPSDRFSAERTGGSVSTLTIQRTQQEDSAVYLCASSLARGGRDEQFFGPGTRLTVL.

This chain uses TRBV11-2 with TRBJ2-3; tentatively, D is TRBD1 (6 bases). V dropped 4 bases and J dropped 6 bases, with 23 bases sitting between them. Looked up from germline, CDR1 is SGHAT and CDR2 is FQNNGV. The CDR3 sequence is 17 residues long. The CDR3 coding sequence is TGTGCCAGCAGCTACCGACCGGTGGGGGCCCTAAGGGATACGCAGTATTTT. Its protein is CASSYRPVGALRDTQYF.

This rearrangement joins TRBV7-2 to TRBJ2-7; 7 bases fit TRBD1. The CDR3 spans 15 residues. The germline CDR1 and CDR2 sequences are SGHTA and FQGNSA. V dropped 3 bases and J dropped 5; count of bases not matched to a gene: 10. The CDR3 spells CASSFYRGPFNEQYF. The CDR3 DNA is TGTGCCAGCAGCTTTTACAGGGGCCCTTTTAACGAGCAGTACTTC.

This chain joins TRBV5-4 and TRBJ2-3; D is possibly TRBD2 (6 bases). The V gene lost 10 bases and the J gene lost 2 bases, with 20 bases spanning the gap. The CDR3 extends over 15 amino acids. Germline V CDR1 and CDR2: SGHNT, YYREEE (reference sequence). CDR3 amino acids: CAATTRLAPTDTQYF. The CDR3, as DNA: TGTGCCGCCACCACCCGGCTAGCGCCCACAGATACGCAGTATTTT.

This sequence joins TRBV20-1 and TRBJ2-5; D call uncertain. The germline V and J ends were trimmed by 2 bases and 3 bases, with 1 base remaining between them. Germline assignment: CDR1 DFQATT and CDR2 SNEGSKA (reference sequence). The CDR3 is 10 amino acids. In DNA, the CDR3 is TGCAGTGCTAGAAAAGAGACCCAGTACTTC. Protein sequence: CSARKETQYF.

The chain couples TRBV6-5 to TRBJ1-2, with 7 bases matching TRBD1. V trimming: 6 bases; J trimming: 8 bases; junction bases outside the gene matches: 6. Germline V gene data show CDR1 as MNHEY and CDR2 as SVGAGI. The CDR3 consists of 12 residues. The CDR3 protein is CASRSTGEGYTF. DNA of the CDR3: TGTGCCAGCAGATCAACAGGGGAAGGCTACACCTTC.

The CDR3 DNA reads as TGCGCCAGCAGCCAAGGGACTAGCCGGGTTGAGCAGTTCTTC. Amino acid sequence: CASSQGTSRVEQFF. The chain links TRBV4-1 to TRBJ2-1, with TRBD2 identical over 8 bases. V shed 1 base and J 9 bases; nucleotides not matched to a gene: 5. Looked up from germline, CDR1 is MGHRA and CDR2 is YSYEKL. CDR3 length equals 14 residues.

This rearrangement joins TRBV3-1 (or the pseudogene TRBV3-2) to TRBJ2-5; maybe TRBD2 (5 bases). From germline, CDR1 is LGHDT and CDR2 YNNKEL (reference sequence). V dropped 0 bases and J dropped 3 bases, with 11 bases sitting between them. This CDR3 comprises 15 residues. The CDR3 loop reads CASSQEVTREETQYF. The CDR3 nucleotides read TGTGCCAGCAGCCAAGAGGTAACTAGAGAAGAGACCCAGTACTTC.